The 19 T cell receptor beta chains below come from one sample, sequenced in a study of shared clonotypes between healthy human individuals. Positively selected for CCR7, the CD45RO-negative cells used as naive CD8 cells excluded terminally differentiated effector memory CD45RA+ cells. Only in-frame clones appear in the TCRdb table, and some are missing; sequencing was by immunoSEQ multiplex PCR. The sample has under 1 million clones, 96% seen once. Sequenced: naive CD8+ T cells sorted from blood. All receptors come from a man under 40 in good health.

The chain recombines TRBV5-1 with TRBJ2-3; a weak D match, TRBD2 (5 bases). V gave up 0 bases and J gave up 13 bases, with 12 bases separating them. Germline lookup yields CDR1 SGHRS and CDR2 YFSETQ. The length of the CDR3 is 12 residues. CDR3 nucleotides: TGCGCCAGCAGCTTGGTGTTCGGGGTGGAGTATTTT. It specifies CASSLVFGVEYF.

CDR3 in DNA: TGTGCCAGCTCACACTGGGACAGGCAAGAGACCCAGTACTTC. Translation: CASSHWDRQETQYF. The genes are TRBV18 and TRBJ2-5; 8 nucleotides agree with TRBD1. Germline CDR1 reads KGHSH; CDR2 reads LQKENI. After removal of 4 bases from V and 2 bases from J, the junction contained 3 bases not matched to a gene. This CDR3 has 14 residues.

The chain joins TRBV27 to TRBJ2-1, with 12 bases aligning to TRBD1. The J segment lost 4 bases and the V segment lost 5 bases, leaving 12 bases of the junction unmatched. CDR1 and CDR2 (germline): MNHEY, SMNVEV (reference sequence). The CDR3 extends over 18 amino acids. CDR3 bases: TGTGCCAGCAGTCCCGGGACAGGGGGCTATCGGGTTTACAATGAGCAGTTCTTC. It codes for CASSPGTGGYRVYNEQFF.

V is TRBV14 and J is TRBJ2-5; 8 bases agree with TRBD2. The V gene's germline CDR1 is SGHDN and CDR2 FVKESK. V lost 4 bases to trimming and J lost 2 bases; unmatched junction nucleotides: 6. The CDR3 has 15 amino acids. In DNA, the CDR3 is TGTGCCAGCAGCCTGGGGGTAGCGGGACAAGAGACCCAGTACTTC. It encodes CASSLGVAGQETQYF.

The chain joins TRBV4-1 to TRBJ1-5, with a possible D match to TRBD1 (5 bases). Trimming took off 2 bases at V and 4 bases at J, with 15 bases between the two ends. Looked up from germline, CDR1 is MGHRA and CDR2 is YSYEKL. The CDR3 is 16 residues long. The CDR3 sequence: CASSQPGDGMNQPQHF. In DNA form, the CDR3 reads TGCGCCAGCAGCCAACCCGGGGACGGGATGAATCAGCCCCAGCATTTT.

The gene calls are TRBV18 and TRBJ1-5, with D perhaps matching TRBD1 (6 bases). Trimming took off 8 bases at V and 2 bases at J, with 10 bases between the two ends. From germline, CDR1 is KGHSH and CDR2 LQKENI. The CDR3 sequence is 13 residues long. In nucleotides, the CDR3 is TGTGCCAGCCGAGAGGGGGGCAATCAGCCCCAGCATTTT. It translates to CASREGGNQPQHF.

This chain uses TRBV13 with TRBJ2-1, with TRBD2 matching over 9 bases. The CDR3 is 15 amino acids. V shed 4 bases and J 8 bases; nucleotides not matched to a gene: 9. CDR1 is PRHDT and CDR2 is FYEKMQ in the germline V gene (reference sequence). The CDR3 reads CASSSEGLALYEQFF. Written as DNA, the CDR3 is TGTGCCAGCAGCTCCGAGGGACTAGCCCTATATGAGCAGTTCTTC.

This clone was seen a single time. V is TRBV28 and J is TRBJ2-7, with 11 bases lining up with TRBD1. V dropped 10 bases and J dropped 2; count of bases not matched to a gene: 7. Germline V lookup: CDR1 MDHEN, CDR2 SYDVKM. The CDR3 runs to 14 residues. DNA for the CDR3: TGTGCCACCCTGGGGACAGGGGGAACCTACGAGCAGTACTTC. Translated, it gives CATLGTGGTYEQYF.

The chain links TRBV11-2 to TRBJ2-1, with 8 bases that match TRBD2. Losses at the gene ends were 1 base for V and 6 bases for J; bases not matched to a gene: 5. This CDR3 has 15 amino acids. Germline assignment: CDR1 SGHAT and CDR2 FQNNGV. The CDR3 DNA follows: TGTGCCAGCAGCTTAGCGGGAGGGGTGGGCAATGAGCAGTTCTTC. Translation gives CASSLAGGVGNEQFF.

The CDR3 bases are TGTGCCAGCTCCAATAGCGGTGTCTACAATGAGCAGTTCTTC. This sequence encodes CASSNSGVYNEQFF. The chain carries TRBV27 and TRBJ2-1, with D possibly matching TRBD2 (6 bases). This CDR3 is built from 14 residues. The V end was cut by 8 bases, the J end by 3 bases, with 14 bases between. Per germline, CDR1 MNHEY and CDR2 SMNVEV (reference sequence).

Concerning this clone itself: Other nucleotide sequences from this sample produce the same CDR3. The chain carries TRBV2 and TRBJ2-7; D is uncertain. Trimming stripped 6 bases from V and 6 bases from J, with 6 bases between. Germline V CDR1 and CDR2: SNHLY, FYNNEI. This CDR3 comprises 10 residues. CDR3 residues: CASRGPEQYF. CDR3 in DNA: TGTGCCAGCAGGGGTCCCGAGCAGTACTTC.

The chain has TRBV7-9 and TRBJ2-7; TRBD1 might be the D (6 bases). Germline-derived CDR1 and CDR2 are SEHNR and FQNEAQ (reference sequence). This CDR3 has 14 residues. Trimming shortened V by 4 bases and J by 6 bases, and 16 bases separated the two germline ends. This CDR3 reads CASSSPGHPFEQYF. CDR3 coding DNA: TGTGCCAGCAGCTCTCCGGGACACCCTTTCGAGCAGTACTTC.

This clone was observed once. The chain is built from TRBV29-1 and TRBJ2-1, with 7 bases that match TRBD2. V shed 4 bases, J shed 4 bases, and the junction held 13 bases outside the gene matches. The germline CDR1 and CDR2 sequences are SQVTM and ANQGSEA. CDR3 size: 16 residues. The CDR3, as DNA: TGCAGCGTTGTTTTCGACGGGCGGGGGAAATACAATGAGCAGTTCTTC. It is translated as CSVVFDGRGKYNEQFF.

With regard to this clone: One junction end does not reproduce the germline sequence, and a read error may be involved. The chain combines TRBV11-1 with TRBJ1-2; TRBD1 agrees at 9 bases. The CDR3 sequence is 14 residues long. The germline CDR1 and CDR2 sequences are SGHAT and FQDESV (reference sequence). In DNA, the CDR3 is TGTGCCGGCAGCTTTAGGACAGGGGAAGATGGCTACACCTTC. Encoded protein: CAGSFRTGEDGYTF.

The chain joins TRBV18 to TRBJ1-1; no reliable D call. Looked up from germline, CDR1 is KGHSH and CDR2 is LQKENI. This CDR3 contains 14 residues. V was trimmed by 2 bases and J by 4 bases, leaving 11 bases between them. CDR3 sequence: CASSPVPPPTEAFF. The CDR3 coding sequence is TGTGCCAGCTCACCAGTCCCTCCTCCCACTGAAGCTTTCTTT.

This clone appeared once. V gene TRBV7-9 combines with J gene TRBJ2-7, with TRBD1 as a possible D gene (6 bases). The CDR3 consists of 15 residues. Per the germline V gene, CDR1 is SEHNR and CDR2 is FQNEAQ (reference sequence). Trimming stripped 11 bases from V and 2 bases from J, with 22 bases between. CDR3 DNA: TGTGCCCTAACTCCAGGGCGGCAGGGGCCCTACGAGCAGTACTTC. Its translation: CALTPGRQGPYEQYF. The full variable domain, rest sourced from reference TRBV7-9 and TRBJ2-7, is DTGVSQNPRHKITKRGQNVTFRCDPISEHNRLYWYRQTLGQGPEFLTYFQNEAQLEKSRLLSDRFSAERPKGSFSTLEIQRTEQGDSAMYLCALTPGRQGPYEQYFGPGTRLTVT.

The chain combines TRBV30 with TRBJ2-1; D not certain. Germline V gene lookup returns CDR1 GTSNPN and CDR2 SVGIG (reference sequence). This CDR3 comprises 13 residues. V was cut by 1 base and J by 9 bases, with 13 bases left in between. CDR3 bases: TGTGCCTGGAGTGAGTCCGTCCCCAGTGAGCAGTTCTTC. Translation: CAWSESVPSEQFF. The full variable domain, in which reference TRBV30 and TRBJ2-1 provide the parts outside the CDR3, is SQTIHQWPATLVQPVGSPLSLECTVEGTSNPNLYWYRQAAGRGLQLLFYSVGIGQISSEVPQNLSASRPQDRQFILSSKKLLLSDSGFYLCAWSESVPSEQFFGPGTRLTVL.

This clone was detected only once. This sequence joins TRBV5-1 and TRBJ2-1; no firm D call. Looked up from germline, CDR1 is SGHRS and CDR2 is YFSETQ. Trimming removed 5 bases at V and 9 bases at J, with 9 bases between. This CDR3 has 11 amino acids. The DNA of the CDR3 is TGCGCCAGCAGGTTAGGTAGTGAGCAGTTCTTC. Translating gives CASRLGSEQFF. The whole variable domain, filled in from reference TRBV5-1 and TRBJ2-1, reads KAGVTQTPRYLIKTRGQQVTLSCSPISGHRSVSWYQQTPGQGLQFLFEYFSETQRNKGNFPGRFSGRQFSNSRSEMNVSTLELGDSALYLCASRLGSEQFFGPGTRLTVL.

V is TRBV18 and J is TRBJ1-4, with no clear D. In germline, CDR1 is KGHSH, CDR2 LQKENI. V lost 0 bases and J lost 8, with 13 bases in between. This CDR3 is 15 amino acids long. CDR3: CASSPPPVSGEKLFF. The CDR3 DNA reads as TGTGCCAGCTCACCACCCCCGGTTTCGGGGGAAAAACTGTTTTTT.